This TCR beta chain comes out of a study of blood T cells in healthy people across ages. Sample-barcoded 5' priming and a J-beta primer mix drove a second PCR of roughly 6 to 12 cycles. Each CDR3 protein is one row after TCRdb ran MiXCR on the 5' RACE reads. The sample gives about 810,000 distinct CDR3 sequences, about 34% of which show up once; roughly 13% is in the top ten. V was clipped by 0 bases and J by 1 base, with 7 bases between them. CDR3 length: 14 residues. Germline loops: CDR1 SGHAT, CDR2 FQNNGV. Comments on this clonotype: What it binds is unknown.

Broader study findings: The study found more naive CD4+ cells and higher diversity in long-lived than aged donors.

Researchers collected roughly 9.8 milliliters of peripheral blood from every single donor. This TCR was sampled from a man aged 18 to 30 in good health. This chain uses TRBV11-2 with TRBJ2-7; D remains ambiguous. Sequencing input: blood. The CDR3 protein is CASSLEQWSYEQYF. The CDR3, as DNA: TGTGCCAGCAGCTTAGAGCAGTGGTCCTACGAGCAGTACTTC.